The present T cell receptor beta chain was sequenced within a study of CD8+ T cells in alopecia areata. This CDR3 spans 11 amino acids. V shed 3 bases and J shed 5 bases, with 8 bases lying between them. The germline gives CDR1 DFQATT, CDR2 SNEGSKA (reference sequence). General observations from the study: Whereas mice showed it more clearly, TCR sharing across patients was murkier, possibly because of HLA. Sequence data from scalp samples additionally include resident alphabeta T cells of normal skin. Many expanded lesional clones persisted during tofacitinib (in both scalp and blood).

Following extraction, RNA underwent reverse transcription to cDNA, which served as the sequencing template. The table came from immunoSEQ multiplex PCR; TCRdb's copy has only in-frame clones and leaves some out. This table has 200,000 to 250,000 clones, roughly 40% appearing once. The treatment here: oral pan-JAK inhibitor, 5-10 mg twice daily. A remark on this clone: The antigen remains unidentified.

The sample in question was CD4+ T cells sorted from blood, obtained around week 36, from a patient treated with tofacitinib. This receptor was obtained from a human donor with alopecia areata. The chain combines TRBV20-1 with TRBJ2-7; D unresolved. The CDR3: CSARDVHEQYF. CDR3 nucleotides: TGCAGTGCTAGGGACGTCCACGAGCAGTACTTC.